The rows below give T cell receptor beta chains drawn from one sample of a study of metastatic and nonmetastatic thyroid tumors. TCRdb re-analyzed the PCR reads through MiXCR. The sample yields over 8,000 clones, 31% seen once. The specimen sequenced was adjacent normal tissue. The source of these receptors is a female donor with papillary thyroid cancer or a benign thyroid nodule (not recorded which). Some clones in this sample may be carry-over from other donors' samples. The CDR3 runs from the conserved cysteine through the conserved F or W. The order of the fields is clone size, D gene, J gene, V gene, CDR3 DNA, CDR3 protein. D genes are given only for firm matches. Clone size, where shown, is once, few, many, or a class for clones that have expanded.

abundance: -; d_gene: -; j_gene: TRBJ2-1; v_gene: TRBV20-1; CDR3nt: TGCAGTGCTAGAGGAGGGGTTTCTGGGACCCGGGGCGTCAATGAGCAGTTCTTC; CDR3aa: CSARGGVSGTRGVNEQFF
abundance: few; d_gene: -; j_gene: TRBJ2-7; v_gene: TRBV19; CDR3nt: TGTGCCAGTAGTATTCGAGACAGCCTCTCCTACGAGCAGTACTTC; CDR3aa: CASSIRDSLSYEQYF
abundance: -; d_gene: -; j_gene: TRBJ1-2; v_gene: TRBV6-1; CDR3nt: TGTGCCAGCAGTGACCTACAGACCCTTGGCTACACCTTC; CDR3aa: CASSDLQTLGYTF
abundance: -; d_gene: TRBD1; j_gene: TRBJ2-3; v_gene: TRBV20-1; CDR3nt: TGCAGTGCTAGAGATTCCAGGGGGCTGGCAGATACGCAGTATTTT; CDR3aa: CSARDSRGLADTQYF
abundance: medium-sized; d_gene: -; j_gene: TRBJ1-2; v_gene: TRBV20-1; CDR3nt: TGCAGTGCCAAGTCTCCTACTAACTATGGCTACACCTTC; CDR3aa: CSAKSPTNYGYTF
abundance: -; d_gene: TRBD1; j_gene: TRBJ1-1; v_gene: TRBV20-1; CDR3nt: TGCAGTGCTAGACTAGGGACAGCCACCCTTGAAGCTTTCTTT; CDR3aa: CSARLGTATLEAFF
abundance: large; d_gene: -; j_gene: TRBJ2-1; v_gene: TRBV2; CDR3nt: TGTGCCAGCAGTGCCAGCGACCCAAGGAATGAGCAGTTCTTC; CDR3aa: CASSASDPRNEQFF
abundance: few; d_gene: TRBD1; j_gene: TRBJ1-2; v_gene: TRBV27; CDR3nt: TGTGCCAGCAGTTTTACAGGGGGCTCTGGCTACACCTTC; CDR3aa: CASSFTGGSGYTF
abundance: medium-sized; d_gene: TRBD1; j_gene: TRBJ2-1; v_gene: TRBV5-1; CDR3nt: TGCGCCAGCAGCTCGGACAGGTTAATGTACAATGAGCAGTTCTTC; CDR3aa: CASSSDRLMYNEQFF
abundance: many; d_gene: TRBD2; j_gene: TRBJ2-3; v_gene: TRBV12-3/TRBV12-4; CDR3nt: TGTGCCAGCAGGGCGGGAGGGCCGGTAGATACGCAGTATTTT; CDR3aa: CASRAGGPVDTQYF
abundance: once; d_gene: -; j_gene: TRBJ2-5; v_gene: TRBV5-6; CDR3nt: TGTGCCAGCAGCCAAGTGGGGGGCTGGGAGACCCAGTACTTC; CDR3aa: CASSQVGGWETQYF
abundance: -; d_gene: -; j_gene: TRBJ2-6; v_gene: TRBV3-1; CDR3nt: TGTGCCAGCAGCCAAAACACGCGCCCTGGGGCCAACGTCCTGACTTTC; CDR3aa: CASSQNTRPGANVLTF
abundance: -; d_gene: TRBD2; j_gene: TRBJ2-3; v_gene: TRBV2; CDR3nt: TGTGCCAGCAGTAGCCAACTAGCGGGAGGGGAGGCAGATACGCAGTATTTT; CDR3aa: CASSSQLAGGEADTQYF
abundance: -; d_gene: TRBD2; j_gene: TRBJ2-3; v_gene: TRBV9; CDR3nt: TGTGCCAGCAGTGCAAGCGGGAGGGGCACAGATACGCAGTATTTT; CDR3aa: CASSASGRGTDTQYF
abundance: -; d_gene: TRBD1; j_gene: TRBJ1-6; v_gene: TRBV6-6; CDR3nt: TGTGCCAGCAGAGGACAGGGAAATTCACCCCTCCACTTT; CDR3aa: CASRGQGNSPLHF
abundance: once; d_gene: -; j_gene: TRBJ1-6; v_gene: TRBV3-1; CDR3nt: TGTGCCAGCAGCCAAGATATGGGGGGCACCCTCCACTTT; CDR3aa: CASSQDMGGTLHF
abundance: -; d_gene: -; j_gene: TRBJ2-5; v_gene: TRBV5-1; CDR3nt: TGCGCCAGCAGCTTGGGGCCTAATTTGTCAGAGACCCAGTACTTC; CDR3aa: CASSLGPNLSETQYF
abundance: medium-sized; d_gene: -; j_gene: TRBJ2-2; v_gene: TRBV19; CDR3nt: TGTGCCAGTCGTAGGAAGGGGAACACCGGGGAGCTGTTTTTT; CDR3aa: CASRRKGNTGELFF
abundance: few; d_gene: TRBD1; j_gene: TRBJ1-5; v_gene: TRBV6-2/TRBV6-3; CDR3nt: TGTGCCAGCAGTTACCCAGGGGGCGCGGGCAATCAGCCCCAGCATTTT; CDR3aa: CASSYPGGAGNQPQHF
abundance: -; d_gene: TRBD1; j_gene: TRBJ1-4; v_gene: TRBV2; CDR3nt: TGTGCCAGCACAAAAGGGGGCACTAATGAAAAACTGTTTTTT; CDR3aa: CASTKGGTNEKLFF
abundance: medium-sized; d_gene: -; j_gene: TRBJ1-2; v_gene: TRBV7-9; CDR3nt: TGTGCCAGCAGCTTGCTAGGAACCCGTGGAGACACCTTC; CDR3aa: CASSLLGTRGDTF
abundance: once; d_gene: -; j_gene: TRBJ2-7; v_gene: TRBV3-1; CDR3nt: TGTGCCAGCAGCACTGCAGGGTTCACCTACGAGCAGTACTTC; CDR3aa: CASSTAGFTYEQYF
abundance: -; d_gene: -; j_gene: TRBJ2-7; v_gene: TRBV19; CDR3nt: TGTGCCAGTAAGGGGGACTACGAGCAGTACTTC; CDR3aa: CASKGDYEQYF
abundance: medium-sized; d_gene: -; j_gene: TRBJ2-7; v_gene: TRBV28; CDR3nt: TGTGCCAGCAGTTTTCAGACGATGGGTACCTACGAGCAGTACTTC; CDR3aa: CASSFQTMGTYEQYF
abundance: -; d_gene: -; j_gene: TRBJ1-2; v_gene: TRBV10-3; CDR3nt: TGTGCCATCAGTGAGTCTCGGGGCGGGGACCCAGTTAACTATGGCTACACCTTC; CDR3aa: CAISESRGGDPVNYGYTF
abundance: few; d_gene: TRBD1; j_gene: TRBJ2-7; v_gene: TRBV12-3/TRBV12-4; CDR3nt: TGTGCCAGCAGTTTAGGAGGGGGCGCTGGGCAGTACTTC; CDR3aa: CASSLGGGAGQYF
abundance: few; d_gene: TRBD2; j_gene: TRBJ2-7; v_gene: TRBV14; CDR3nt: TGTGCCAGCAGCTTCGGGGGGTCATCCTACGAGCAGTACTTC; CDR3aa: CASSFGGSSYEQYF
abundance: -; d_gene: -; j_gene: TRBJ2-7; v_gene: TRBV6-1; CDR3nt: TGTGCCAGCAGTCCATGGTGGGGGGGGACAGCCTCCTACGAGCAGTACTTC; CDR3aa: CASSPWWGGTASYEQYF
abundance: few; d_gene: -; j_gene: TRBJ2-7; v_gene: TRBV27; CDR3nt: TGTGCCAGCAGTTTATCCTTTACCTTCTCCTACGAGCAGTACTTC; CDR3aa: CASSLSFTFSYEQYF
abundance: -; d_gene: TRBD1; j_gene: TRBJ2-3; v_gene: TRBV9; CDR3nt: TGTGCCAGCAGCGCTGGTGGACAGGGGAAAGATACGCAGTATTTT; CDR3aa: CASSAGGQGKDTQYF
abundance: -; d_gene: -; j_gene: TRBJ2-6; v_gene: TRBV6-4; CDR3nt: TGTGCCAGCAGTGATGGGGACTCTGGGGCCAACGTCCTGACTTTC; CDR3aa: CASSDGDSGANVLTF
abundance: -; d_gene: -; j_gene: TRBJ2-3; v_gene: TRBV7-3; CDR3nt: TGTGCCAGCAGCTCTCAAGGGGCCGCGGAGGGGCTTAGCACAGATACGCAGTATTTT; CDR3aa: CASSSQGAAEGLSTDTQYF
abundance: -; d_gene: TRBD1; j_gene: TRBJ2-2; v_gene: TRBV6-2/TRBV6-3; CDR3nt: TGTGCCAGCAGTGCTGGACAGGGGGACACCGGGGAGCTGTTTTTT; CDR3aa: CASSAGQGDTGELFF
abundance: -; d_gene: -; j_gene: TRBJ2-1; v_gene: TRBV10-1; CDR3nt: TGCGTCAGCAGTGAGATGCGCGGATGCTCCTACAATGAGCAGTTCTTC; CDR3aa: CVSSEMRGCSYNEQFF
abundance: -; d_gene: TRBD2; j_gene: TRBJ2-3; v_gene: TRBV2; CDR3nt: TGTGCCAGCGCGAAAGGACTAGTCGATACGCAGTATTTT; CDR3aa: CASAKGLVDTQYF
abundance: -; d_gene: -; j_gene: TRBJ2-5; v_gene: TRBV2; CDR3nt: TGTGCCAGCAGACACGACCTCCAAGAGACCCAGTACTTC; CDR3aa: CASRHDLQETQYF
abundance: medium-sized; d_gene: TRBD2; j_gene: TRBJ2-1; v_gene: TRBV29-1; CDR3nt: TGCAGCATACTTGGGAGGGCGGGGAATGAGCAGTTCTTC; CDR3aa: CSILGRAGNEQFF
abundance: -; d_gene: TRBD1; j_gene: TRBJ1-4; v_gene: TRBV7-2; CDR3nt: TGTGCCAGCAGCCCAGTCGGGACAGGGGATGAAAAACTGTTTTTT; CDR3aa: CASSPVGTGDEKLFF